This T cell receptor (beta chain) was captured in a study of T cell clonotyping in hematopoietic cell transplantation. Study-wide results and limits: Broader posttransplant TCR repertoire diversity was predicted by graft donor and pretransplant recipient Inverse Simpson Index values. At the given depth, recipient repertoires were over 97% de novo clonotypes. Pathologically expanded recipient clonotypes increased progressively from day 30 to day 180 as diversity fell.

TCRdb's copy holds only in-frame clones and misses some; the assay was immunoSEQ multiplex PCR. The table records 15,000 or so clones, over 95% of them present only once. To note about this clone: Its target is unknown.

This receptor was identified in a female patient in her forties or fifties who had an allogeneic stem cell transplant from an unrelated donor, so T cells may come from the graft donor. Some clones in this sample may be carry-over from other donors' samples. The input for sequencing was peripheral blood mononuclear cells, taken 30 days after allogeneic stem cell transplant.

The CDR3 DNA sequence: TGTGCCAGCAGCCAAAGGACAGGGGACTATGGCTACACCTTC. Its translation is CASSQRTGDYGYTF. J is TRBJ1-2 and V is TRBV4-2; 9 bases map to TRBD1. The CDR3 totals 14 residues. The germline CDR1 and CDR2 sequences are LGHNA and YNFKEQ. V was pared by 2 bases and J by 3 bases, with 1 base of the junction left unmatched.